Listed below are T cell receptor beta chains from one sample, sequenced in a study of human T cells and chemical hapten exposure. One entry per CDR3 protein, called by TCRdb with MiXCR from the RACE reads. The sample contains 45,000 to 65,000 distinct CDR3 sequences, more than 9% of which appear only once. The material was whole blood, obtained in connection with sensitization to the hapten diphenylcyclopropenone (DPC). These receptors all come from a man in his forties with alopecia areata. Some clones in this sample may be carry-over from other donors' samples. Each CDR3 is given with its conserved first and last residue. A D gene is named only where the DNA matches it firmly. Clone size is not always given. Where it is, it says once, few, many or a class for expanded clones.

TRBJ2-6 | TRBV28 | . | many | TGTGCCAGCAGTTTAGGTGACTACGTCGGGGTCTCTGGGGCCAACGTCCTGACTTTC | CASSLGDYVGVSGANVLTF
TRBJ2-5 | TRBV20-1 | . | . | TGCAGTGCTAGTTCACGGTACTCGGAGACCCAGTACTTC | CSASSRYSETQYF
TRBJ2-7 | TRBV6-5 | . | many | TGTGCCAGCAGTTACTCGCACGGGGTCTCCTACGAGCAGTACTTC | CASSYSHGVSYEQYF
TRBJ2-3 | TRBV4-1 | . | few | TGCGCCAGCAGCCAATTTCAGGGTCCAGATACGCAGTATTTT | CASSQFQGPDTQYF
TRBJ2-1 | TRBV14 | . | many | TGTGCCAGCAGCCCCCTAGGGGGGGCGGCCGGTTGGAATGAGCAGTTCTTC | CASSPLGGAAGWNEQFF
TRBJ1-6 | TRBV7-9 | TRBD1 | . | TGTGCCAGCAGCCGGGATACAGGGGGTTCACCCCTCCACTTT | CASSRDTGGSPLHF
TRBJ2-3 | TRBV19 | TRBD2 | . | TGTGCCAGTAGTATCCGGTTTGGACTAGGCCCCACAGATACGCAGTATTTT | CASSIRFGLGPTDTQYF
TRBJ2-1 | TRBV9 | TRBD2 | many | TGTGCCAGCAGCGATGAACTAGCGGGAGGACGGTATGAGCAGTTCTTC | CASSDELAGGRYEQFF
TRBJ1-3 | TRBV7-9 | TRBD1 | many | TGTGCCAGCAGCTTAGGGGCCCTGGGACAGGACTCTGGAAACACCATATATTTT | CASSLGALGQDSGNTIYF
TRBJ2-1 | TRBV7-9 | TRBD2 | many | TGTGCCAGCAGCCAACTAGCGGGAGTGTTCAATGAGCAGTTCTTC | CASSQLAGVFNEQFF
TRBJ1-5 | TRBV28 | TRBD1 | many | TGTGCCAGCAGTCCGCTGGGACAGGGCAATCAGCCCCAGCATTTT | CASSPLGQGNQPQHF